The present T cell receptor beta chain was sequenced within a study of blood T cell repertoires in COVID-19. Study information: Sample material is recorded as cDNA or gDNA derived from T cells, B-cell-depleted T cells, or PBMCs.

Profiling relied on immunoSEQ multiplex PCR, and the TCRdb table lists in-frame clones only, not all of them. The top ten clones hold 3.4% of a sample with 200,000 to 250,000 clones, around 84% of them seen once. The TCR was taken from a woman aged 18-35 years with acute or convalescent COVID-19. Material for sequencing was peripheral blood.

CDR3 in amino acids: CASSLDRAGNQPQHF. CDR3 DNA sequence: TGCGCCAGCAGCCTCGACAGGGCTGGCAATCAGCCCCAGCATTTT. The rearrangement links TRBV4-1 to TRBJ1-5, with 7 bases that match TRBD1. V lost 4 bases and J lost 2; bases outside the gene matches: 5. The CDR3 length is 15 residues. Germline assignment: CDR1 MGHRA and CDR2 YSYEKL.